Included here is one T cell receptor beta chain sequence, with context. Its antigen is unknown. This specimen comes from a study of T cells expressing NK-cell markers. General study findings and limits: In a few donors, dominant clonotypes made up about 28.3-60.1% of CD3+CD56-NKG2C+ cells. About six donors carried dominant NKG2C+ clonotypes that made up about 1.0-8% of their CD8+ T cells.

In germline, CDR1 is MNHNS, CDR2 SASEGT. The CDR3 runs to 14 residues. Researchers built TCR beta cDNA using 5'RACE template switching with UMIs. TCRdb reanalyzed the 5' RACE reads, giving one entry per CDR3 protein sequence and no DNA. This sample's clone table lists roughly 300,000 distinct CDR3 sequences. The rearrangement joins TRBV6-1 to TRBJ1-2; TCRdb's D call of TRBD1 is untestable without DNA. The sample was blood T cells: a sorted CD56 or NKG2C T cell subset, CD4+ or CD8+ T cells, or bulk PBMC T cells (not recorded which). The clonotype originates from a woman aged 18 to 75 in good health. This CDR3 is CASSPRDRGDGYTF.